This TCR beta chain was sequenced in a study of blood T cells in healthy people across ages (dated by TCRdb to about 2015). Describing the broader study: In model experiments, roughly one uniquely barcoded TCR beta cDNA molecule per two T cells was captured by template switching. The study measured age-related changes in TCR beta repertoire diversity using deep sequencing normalized with unique cDNA molecular identifiers. The donors were divided into four age groups: young (average about 15 years), middle-aged (about 40), aged (around 67) and long-lived (about 90). To avoid experimental bias, donors of different ages were randomly spread across the sequencing lanes. Two additional independent replicas of 1 million unique cDNA reads from the same blood draw were analyzed for two donors (one aged 18 to 30 and one aged 80 or older). Broader findings and caveats from the paper: As age increased, observed TCR beta diversity per million T cells dropped in a roughly linear way, and a significant reduction was already evident by age about 40. A strong correlation was found between observed TCR beta diversity and the percentage of naive T cells measured by flow cytometry. Compared with the aged group, the long-lived group had more naive CD4+ T cells, fewer expanded clones and increased TCR diversity, suggesting age selection. Total diversity estimates from one million sequenced T cells were considered lower bounds and underestimates. Conclusive comparison of naive and antigen-experienced compartments was prevented by the profiling of bulk unsorted PBMCs. Because the CMV infection status of the donors was unknown, age-related changes in expanded clonotypes may potentially have been confounded.

This clonotype was found a few times. Its antigen is still unknown. Qualities for individual bases were not recorded, and no much larger clone is one base off. Via the germline V gene, CDR1 is SQVTM and CDR2 ANQGSEA. Including the terminal cysteine and phenylalanine, the CDR3 comprises 15 residues. Solely the CDR3 DNA is kept, with 45 bases framed from the first base. For this chain, trimming is 0 bases at the V end and 3 bases at the J end, and the number of junction bases without a gene match is 5. Systemically healthy Caucasian individuals from Russia, 35 to 40 in total and aged roughly 6 to 90 years, were included as donors. Each donor gave approximately 9.4 milliliters of peripheral blood, drawn into EDTA-treated Vacutainer tubes. Ficoll-Paque density-gradient centrifugation was used to isolate PBMCs, with at least 6.5 million obtained per sample. Trizol reagent was used to extract total RNA from PBMCs, with at least 5.5 micrograms per sample. For every donor, flow cytometry on a PBMC aliquot measured the percentage of naive CD45RAhigh/CD27high T cells.

The library was obtained by 5' RACE. Sequencing used an Illumina HiSeq 2500. A second PCR of roughly 7 to 11 cycles was performed with a sample-barcoded 5' primer and a J-beta primer mix. A template-switch 5' adaptor carrying 12 random nucleotides introduced a unique molecular identifier onto each TCR beta cDNA molecule. Each sample yielded at least 2.5 million CDR3-containing paired-end reads. First-strand cDNA was synthesized from all RNA with the Mint cDNA synthesis kit, primed by a TRBC-specific oligonucleotide. Following uracil-DNA glycosylase treatment, a first 18-cycle PCR with universal primers M1SS and BC2_uni_R was performed on all cDNA. Turning to the authors' computational methods: Normalization of each sample was performed by random selection of 1 million high-quality reads, each carrying a distinct molecular identifier. Instead of being binned into consensus sequences, reads with shared molecular identifiers were discarded. CDR3 identification, clonotype clustering and error correction used MiTCR with a Q25 quality threshold and the strictest error-elimination algorithm. Lower-bound total TCR beta diversity was estimated with a nonparametric unseen species model using Euler transformation. TCRdb's own reprocessing of the public reads used fastp at Q25 and MiXCR and kept productive beta chains. Rows matching on CDR3 protein sequence are summarized as one entry with the most common DNA and genes. The V and J calls reflect TCRdb's pipeline rather than the authors' work. This sample has 380,000 or so distinct CDR3 sequences in its table, and 50% to 60% of those were observed once. The ten most abundant clones make up 51% of the sample.

Sequencing input: blood. This TCR came from a man between 60 and 75 years old in good health. The chain joins TRBV29-1 to TRBJ2-3; 8 bases in between match TRBD2. The nucleotide sequence is given as TGCAGCGTTGAAGAGACTAGCGTGGTAACAGATACGCAGTATTTT. This is translated as CSVEETSVVTDTQYF.